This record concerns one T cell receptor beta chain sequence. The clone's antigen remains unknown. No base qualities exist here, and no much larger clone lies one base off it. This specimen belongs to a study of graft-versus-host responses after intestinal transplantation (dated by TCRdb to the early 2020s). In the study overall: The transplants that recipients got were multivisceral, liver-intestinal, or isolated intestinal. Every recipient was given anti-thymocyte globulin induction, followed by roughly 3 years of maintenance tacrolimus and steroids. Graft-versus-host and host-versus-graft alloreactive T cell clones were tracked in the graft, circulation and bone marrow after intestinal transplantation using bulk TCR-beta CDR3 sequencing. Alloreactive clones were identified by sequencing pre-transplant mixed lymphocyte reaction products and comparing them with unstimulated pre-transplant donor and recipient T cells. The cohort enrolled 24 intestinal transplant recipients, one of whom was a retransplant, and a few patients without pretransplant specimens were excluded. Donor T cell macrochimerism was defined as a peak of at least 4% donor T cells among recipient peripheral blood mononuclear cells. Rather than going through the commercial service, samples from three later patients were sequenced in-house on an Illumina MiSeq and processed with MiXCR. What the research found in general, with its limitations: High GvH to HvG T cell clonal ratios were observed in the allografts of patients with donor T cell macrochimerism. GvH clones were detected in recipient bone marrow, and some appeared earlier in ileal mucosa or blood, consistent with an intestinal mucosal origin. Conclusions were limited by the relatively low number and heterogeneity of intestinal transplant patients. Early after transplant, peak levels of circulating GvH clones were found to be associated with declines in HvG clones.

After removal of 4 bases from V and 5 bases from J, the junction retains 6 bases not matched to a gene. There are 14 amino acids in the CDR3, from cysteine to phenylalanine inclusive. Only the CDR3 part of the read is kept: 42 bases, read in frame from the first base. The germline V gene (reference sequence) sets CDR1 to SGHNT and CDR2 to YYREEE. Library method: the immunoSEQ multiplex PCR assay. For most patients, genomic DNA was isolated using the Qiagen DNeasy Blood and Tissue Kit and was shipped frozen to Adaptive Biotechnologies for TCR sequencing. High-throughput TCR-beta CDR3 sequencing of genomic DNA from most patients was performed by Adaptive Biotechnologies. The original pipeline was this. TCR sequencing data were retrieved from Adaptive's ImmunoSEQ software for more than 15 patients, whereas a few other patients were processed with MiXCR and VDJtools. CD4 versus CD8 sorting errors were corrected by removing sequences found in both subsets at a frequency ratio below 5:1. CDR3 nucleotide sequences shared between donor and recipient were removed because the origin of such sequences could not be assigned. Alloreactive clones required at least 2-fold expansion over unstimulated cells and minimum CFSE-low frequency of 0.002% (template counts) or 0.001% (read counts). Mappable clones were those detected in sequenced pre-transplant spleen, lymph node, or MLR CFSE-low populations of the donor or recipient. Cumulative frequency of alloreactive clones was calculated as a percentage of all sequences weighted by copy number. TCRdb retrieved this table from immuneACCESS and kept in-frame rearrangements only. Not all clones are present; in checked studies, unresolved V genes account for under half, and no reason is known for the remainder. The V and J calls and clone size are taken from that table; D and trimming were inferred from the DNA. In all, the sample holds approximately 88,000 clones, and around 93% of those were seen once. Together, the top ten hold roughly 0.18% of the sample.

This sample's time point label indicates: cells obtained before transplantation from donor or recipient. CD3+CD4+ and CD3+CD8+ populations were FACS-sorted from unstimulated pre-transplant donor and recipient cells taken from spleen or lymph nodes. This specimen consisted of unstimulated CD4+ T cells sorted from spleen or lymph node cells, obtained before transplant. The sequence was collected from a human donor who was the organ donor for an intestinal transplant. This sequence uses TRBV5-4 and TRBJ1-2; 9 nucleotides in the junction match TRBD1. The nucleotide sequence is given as TGTGCCAGCAGCCTCCCGGGACAGGGATATGGCTACACCTTC. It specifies CASSLPGQGYGYTF.